The clone carrying this T cell receptor beta chain turned up a few times. What it binds is not known. This record comes from a study of T cell repertoires in cytomegalovirus infection. Study information: HLA-B-restricted CMV epitopes that are well studied, plus recently identified HLA-C-restricted ones, were used by the study. Carrying CMV and the relevant HLA type showed in public TCR beta signatures.

Germline V CDR1 and CDR2: LNHDA, SQIVND (reference sequence). J gave up 4 bases and V 7 bases, and 8 bases lay outside the gene matches. This CDR3 has 15 residues. General observations from the study: Identification of carriers of CMV plus the relevant HLA was performed using cumulative public TCR beta family frequency.

Using its own MiXCR run on the reads, TCRdb lists one record per CDR3 protein. Found here are approximately 990,000 distinct CDR3 sequences, roughly a third of them singletons; the top ten hold about an eighth. This TCR was recovered from a human donor in good health (CMV status not recorded). Some clones in this sample may be carry-over from other donors' samples. Sequences were derived from cultured CD8+ T cells from PBMCs, sampled from culture after CMV antigen stimulation. The chain combines TRBV19 with TRBJ2-7; 12 positions match TRBD2. The CDR3 DNA sequence: TGTGCCAGTACCTTCGGGACTAGCGGGCTTTACGAGCAGTACTTC. It codes for CASTFGTSGLYEQYF.